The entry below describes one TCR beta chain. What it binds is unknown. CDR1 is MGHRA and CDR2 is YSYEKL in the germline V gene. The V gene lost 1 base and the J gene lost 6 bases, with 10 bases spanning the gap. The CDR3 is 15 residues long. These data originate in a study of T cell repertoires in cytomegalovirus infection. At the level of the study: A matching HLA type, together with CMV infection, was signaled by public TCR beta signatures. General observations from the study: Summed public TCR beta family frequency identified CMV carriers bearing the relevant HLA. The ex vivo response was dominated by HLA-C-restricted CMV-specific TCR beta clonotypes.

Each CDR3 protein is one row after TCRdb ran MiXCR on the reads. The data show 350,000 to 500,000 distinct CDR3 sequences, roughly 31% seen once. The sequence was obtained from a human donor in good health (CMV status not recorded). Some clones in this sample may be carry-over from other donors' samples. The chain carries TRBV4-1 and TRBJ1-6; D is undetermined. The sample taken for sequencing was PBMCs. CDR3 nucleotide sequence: TGCGCCAGCAGCCAAGTTACTGGGAGTAATTCACCCCTCCACTTT. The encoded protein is CASSQVTGSNSPLHF.